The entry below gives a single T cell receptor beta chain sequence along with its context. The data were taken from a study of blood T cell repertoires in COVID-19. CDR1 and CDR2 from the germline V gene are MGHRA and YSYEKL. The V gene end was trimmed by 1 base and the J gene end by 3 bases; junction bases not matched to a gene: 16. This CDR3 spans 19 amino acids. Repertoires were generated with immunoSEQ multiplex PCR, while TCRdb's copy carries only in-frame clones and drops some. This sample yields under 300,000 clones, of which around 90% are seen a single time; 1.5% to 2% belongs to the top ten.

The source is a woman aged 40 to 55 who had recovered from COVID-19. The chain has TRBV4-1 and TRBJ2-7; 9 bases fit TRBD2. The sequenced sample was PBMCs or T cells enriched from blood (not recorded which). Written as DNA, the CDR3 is TGCGCCAGCAGCCAAGTAGAACCTGAGGCGGGGGGGTTTGACTACGAGCAGTACTTC. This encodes CASSQVEPEAGGFDYEQYF.